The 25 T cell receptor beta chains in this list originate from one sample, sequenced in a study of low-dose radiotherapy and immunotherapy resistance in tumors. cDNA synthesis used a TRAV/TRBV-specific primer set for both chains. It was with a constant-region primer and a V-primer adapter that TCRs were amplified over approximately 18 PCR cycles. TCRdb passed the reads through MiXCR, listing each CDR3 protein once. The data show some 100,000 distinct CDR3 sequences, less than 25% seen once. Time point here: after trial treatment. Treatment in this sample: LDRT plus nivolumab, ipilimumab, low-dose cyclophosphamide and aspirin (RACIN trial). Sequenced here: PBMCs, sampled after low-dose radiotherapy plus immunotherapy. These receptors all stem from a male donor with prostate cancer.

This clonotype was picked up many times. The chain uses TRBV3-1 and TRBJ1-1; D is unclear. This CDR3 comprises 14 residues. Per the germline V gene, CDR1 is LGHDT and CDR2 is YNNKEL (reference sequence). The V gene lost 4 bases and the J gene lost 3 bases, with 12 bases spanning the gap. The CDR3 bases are TGTGCCAGCAGCCCCGCTGAGTCCGACACTGAAGCTTTCTTT. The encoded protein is CASSPAESDTEAFF.

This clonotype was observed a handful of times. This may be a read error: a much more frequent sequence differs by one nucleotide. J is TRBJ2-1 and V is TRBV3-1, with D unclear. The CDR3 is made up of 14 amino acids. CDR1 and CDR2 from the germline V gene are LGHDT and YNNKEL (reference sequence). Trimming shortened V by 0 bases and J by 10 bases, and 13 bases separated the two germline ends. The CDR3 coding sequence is TGTGCCAGCAGCCAAGATTCTGACTCCTACGAGCAGTTCTTC. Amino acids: CASSQDSDSYEQFF.

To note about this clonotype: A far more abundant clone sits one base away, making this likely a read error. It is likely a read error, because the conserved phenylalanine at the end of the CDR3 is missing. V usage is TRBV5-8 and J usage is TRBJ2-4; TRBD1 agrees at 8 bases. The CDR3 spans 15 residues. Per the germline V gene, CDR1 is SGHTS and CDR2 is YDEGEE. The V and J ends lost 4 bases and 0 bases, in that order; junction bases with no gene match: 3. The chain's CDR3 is CASSDRGLAKNIQYS. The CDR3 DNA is TGTGCCAGCAGCGACAGGGGACTAGCCAAAAACATTCAGTACTCC.

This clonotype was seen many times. The CDR3 spells CASSDRQGETQYF. The CDR3 DNA is TGTGCCAGTAGTGATAGACAGGGGGAGACCCAGTACTTC. The V gene is TRBV19, the J gene TRBJ2-5, with 8 bases that match TRBD1. V gave up 5 bases and J gave up 5 bases; unmatched junction bases: 4. Germline CDR1 is LNHDA and CDR2 is SQIVND (reference sequence). This CDR3 spans 13 amino acids.

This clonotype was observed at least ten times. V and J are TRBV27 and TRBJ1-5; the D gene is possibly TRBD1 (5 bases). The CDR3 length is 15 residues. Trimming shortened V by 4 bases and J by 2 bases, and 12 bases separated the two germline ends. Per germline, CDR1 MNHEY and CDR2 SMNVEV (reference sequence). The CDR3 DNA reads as TGTGCCAGCAGTTCCCCGTTGGGGCGCAATCAGCCCCAGCATTTT. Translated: CASSSPLGRNQPQHF.

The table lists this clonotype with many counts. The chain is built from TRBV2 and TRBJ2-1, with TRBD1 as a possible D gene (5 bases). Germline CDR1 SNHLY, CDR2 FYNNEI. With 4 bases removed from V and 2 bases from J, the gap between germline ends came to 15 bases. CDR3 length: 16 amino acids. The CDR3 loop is CASSALSLGPYNEQFF. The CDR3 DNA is TGTGCCAGCAGTGCCTTGAGCTTGGGGCCCTACAATGAGCAGTTCTTC.

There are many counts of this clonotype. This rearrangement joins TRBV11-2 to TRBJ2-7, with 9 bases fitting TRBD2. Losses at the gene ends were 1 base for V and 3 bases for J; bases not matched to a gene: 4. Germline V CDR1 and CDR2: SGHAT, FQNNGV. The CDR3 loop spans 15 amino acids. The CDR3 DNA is TGTGCCAGCAGCTTAGGTTTTAGCGGGAGCTACGAGCAGTACTTC. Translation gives CASSLGFSGSYEQYF.

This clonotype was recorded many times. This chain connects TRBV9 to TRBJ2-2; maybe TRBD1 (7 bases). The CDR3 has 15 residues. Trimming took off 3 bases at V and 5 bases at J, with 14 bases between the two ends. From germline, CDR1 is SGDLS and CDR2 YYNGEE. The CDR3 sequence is CASSAWTGGTGELFF. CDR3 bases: TGTGCCAGCAGCGCCTGGACAGGAGGGACCGGGGAGCTGTTTTTT.

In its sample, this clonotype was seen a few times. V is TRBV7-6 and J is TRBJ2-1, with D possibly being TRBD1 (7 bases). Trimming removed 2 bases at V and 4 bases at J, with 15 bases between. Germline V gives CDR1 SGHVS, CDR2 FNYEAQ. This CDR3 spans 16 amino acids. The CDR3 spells CASSLSQGGLYNEQFF. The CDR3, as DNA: TGTGCCAGCAGCTTAAGTCAGGGGGGCCTTTACAATGAGCAGTTCTTC.

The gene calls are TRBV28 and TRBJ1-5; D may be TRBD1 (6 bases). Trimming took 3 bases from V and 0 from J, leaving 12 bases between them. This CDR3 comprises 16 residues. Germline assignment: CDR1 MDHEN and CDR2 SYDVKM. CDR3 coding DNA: TGTGCCAGCAGTTTGTACAGGGTATATAGCAATCAGCCCCAGCATTTT. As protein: CASSLYRVYSNQPQHF.

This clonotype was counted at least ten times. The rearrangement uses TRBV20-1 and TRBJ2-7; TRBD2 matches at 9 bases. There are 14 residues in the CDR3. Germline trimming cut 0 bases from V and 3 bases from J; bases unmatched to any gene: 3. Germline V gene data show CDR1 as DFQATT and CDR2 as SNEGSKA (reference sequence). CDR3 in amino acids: CSARDQRGDYEQYF. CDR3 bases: TGCAGTGCTAGAGATCAGCGGGGGGACTACGAGCAGTACTTC.

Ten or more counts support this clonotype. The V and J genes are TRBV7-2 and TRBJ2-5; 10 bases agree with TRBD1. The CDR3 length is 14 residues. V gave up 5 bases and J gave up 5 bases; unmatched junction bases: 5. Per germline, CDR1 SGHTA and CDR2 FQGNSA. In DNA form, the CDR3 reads TGTGCCAGCAGCATGACAGGGGGCCGGGAGACCCAGTACTTC. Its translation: CASSMTGGRETQYF.

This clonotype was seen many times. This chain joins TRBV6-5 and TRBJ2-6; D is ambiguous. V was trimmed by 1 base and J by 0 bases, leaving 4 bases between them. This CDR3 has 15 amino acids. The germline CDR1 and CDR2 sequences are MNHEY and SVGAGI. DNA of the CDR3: TGTGCCAGCAGTTACTTTCTCTCTGGGGCCAACGTCCTGACTTTC. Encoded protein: CASSYFLSGANVLTF.

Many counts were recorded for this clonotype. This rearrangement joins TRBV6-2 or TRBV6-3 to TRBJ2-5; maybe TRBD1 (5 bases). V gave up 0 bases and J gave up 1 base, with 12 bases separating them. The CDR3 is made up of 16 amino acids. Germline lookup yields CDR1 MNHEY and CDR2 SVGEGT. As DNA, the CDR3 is TGTGCCAGCAGTTACTCGCGGACACTCACCCAAGAGACCCAGTACTTC. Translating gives CASSYSRTLTQETQYF.

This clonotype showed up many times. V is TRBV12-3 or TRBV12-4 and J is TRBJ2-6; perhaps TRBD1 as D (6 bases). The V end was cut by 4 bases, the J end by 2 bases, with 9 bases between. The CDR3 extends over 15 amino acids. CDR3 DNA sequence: TGTGCCAGCAGTTCCGGGACAACTGGGGCCAACGTCCTGACTTTC. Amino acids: CASSSGTTGANVLTF.

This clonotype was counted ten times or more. The CDR3 DNA sequence: TGCAGCGGAGGAGGTTCCACTGAAGCTTTCTTT. This codes for CSGGGSTEAFF. The chain uses TRBV29-1 and TRBJ1-1, with no clear D. Germline V gives CDR1 SQVTM, CDR2 ANQGSEA. Trimming pared 7 bases from V and 4 bases from J, leaving 10 bases between. CDR3 length equals 11 residues.

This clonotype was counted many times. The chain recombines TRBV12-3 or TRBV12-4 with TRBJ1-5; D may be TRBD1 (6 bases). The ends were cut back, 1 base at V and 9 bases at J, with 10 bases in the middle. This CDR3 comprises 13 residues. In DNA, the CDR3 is TGTGCCAGCAGTTTAGGGGGGGGCCTGCCCCAGCATTTT. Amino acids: CASSLGGGLPQHF.

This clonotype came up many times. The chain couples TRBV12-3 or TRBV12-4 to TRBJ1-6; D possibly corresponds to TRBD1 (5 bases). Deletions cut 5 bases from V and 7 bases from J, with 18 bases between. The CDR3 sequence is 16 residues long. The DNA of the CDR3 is TGTGCCAGCAGTGAGACCTGGGGGACCGAAAATTCACCCCTCCACTTT. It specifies CASSETWGTENSPLHF.

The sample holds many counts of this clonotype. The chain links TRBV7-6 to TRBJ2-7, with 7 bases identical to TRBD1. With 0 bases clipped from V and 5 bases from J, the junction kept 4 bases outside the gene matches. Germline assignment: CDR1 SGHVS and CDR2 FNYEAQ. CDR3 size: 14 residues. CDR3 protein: CASSLAQGVHEQYF. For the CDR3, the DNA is TGTGCCAGCAGCTTAGCCCAGGGGGTGCACGAGCAGTACTTC.

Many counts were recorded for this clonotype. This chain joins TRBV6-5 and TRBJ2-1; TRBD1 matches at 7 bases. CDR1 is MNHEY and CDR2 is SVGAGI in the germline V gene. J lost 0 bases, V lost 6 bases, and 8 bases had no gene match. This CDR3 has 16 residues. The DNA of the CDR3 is TGTGCCAGCAGAAAGGGGGCCGCGAGCTCCTACAATGAGCAGTTCTTC. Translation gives CASRKGAASSYNEQFF.

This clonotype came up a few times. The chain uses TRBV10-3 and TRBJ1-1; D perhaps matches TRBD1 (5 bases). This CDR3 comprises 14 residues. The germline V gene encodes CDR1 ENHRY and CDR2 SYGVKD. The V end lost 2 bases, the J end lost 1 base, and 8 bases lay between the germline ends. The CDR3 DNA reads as TGTGCCATCAGTGAGGGCGGGGGGAACACTGAAGCTTTCTTT. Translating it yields CAISEGGGNTEAFF.

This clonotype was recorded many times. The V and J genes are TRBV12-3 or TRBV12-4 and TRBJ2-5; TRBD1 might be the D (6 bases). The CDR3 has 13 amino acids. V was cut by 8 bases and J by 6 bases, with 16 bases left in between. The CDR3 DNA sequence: TGTGCCAGCGGAAAGGGGGTTCAGCAGACCCAGTACTTC. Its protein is CASGKGVQQTQYF.

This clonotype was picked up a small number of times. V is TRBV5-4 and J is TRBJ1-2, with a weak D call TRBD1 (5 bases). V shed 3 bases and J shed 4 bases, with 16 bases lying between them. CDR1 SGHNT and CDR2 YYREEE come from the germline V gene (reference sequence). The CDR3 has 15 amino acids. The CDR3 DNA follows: TGTGCCAGCAGCTCTCGGGGAGGGGATCCCTATGGCTACACCTTC. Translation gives CASSSRGGDPYGYTF.

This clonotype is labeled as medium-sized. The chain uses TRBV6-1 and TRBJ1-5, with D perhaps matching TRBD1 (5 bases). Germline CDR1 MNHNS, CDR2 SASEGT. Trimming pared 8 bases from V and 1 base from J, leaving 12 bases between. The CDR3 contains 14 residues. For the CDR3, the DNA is TGTGCCAGCGGTACGGGACGGAGCAATCAGCCCCAGCATTTT. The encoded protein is CASGTGRSNQPQHF.

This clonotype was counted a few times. The CDR3 loop reads CASSLAGTGGQRFYEQYF. The CDR3, as DNA: TGTGCCAGCAGCTTAGCTGGGACAGGGGGCCAAAGATTCTACGAGCAGTACTTC. The rearrangement links TRBV7-9 to TRBJ2-7, with 12 positions matching TRBD1. Germline V gives CDR1 SEHNR, CDR2 FQNEAQ (reference sequence). The V gene end was trimmed by 0 bases and the J gene end by 3 bases; junction bases not matched to a gene: 9. CDR3 size: 18 residues.